One and the same sample provided the 5 T cell receptor beta chains below, sequenced in a study of blood T cell repertoires in COVID-19. Measured with immunoSEQ multiplex PCR; TCRdb has only the in-frame clones, and not every one. The table lists tens of thousands of clones, roughly 85% of them singletons. Sequenced sample: peripheral blood. The receptor source for this set is a human donor in a cohort sampled during active COVID-19.

With regard to this clone: One end of the junction does not line up with germline, which may come from a read error. The chain employs TRBV6-5 and TRBJ2-1; 7 bases match TRBD2. Germline values: CDR1 MNHEY, CDR2 SVGAGI. The CDR3 runs to 13 residues. CDR3 amino acids: CASSYGPGEGPLF. The DNA for the CDR3 is TGTGCCAGCAGTTACGGCCCTGGGGAGGGACCTCTCTTC.

This chain uses TRBV3-1 (or the pseudogene TRBV3-2) with TRBJ2-5, with TRBD2 identical over 7 bases. Trimming cost V 4 bases and J 5 bases; bases outside gene matches: 7. This CDR3 has 14 amino acids. Germline CDR1 and CDR2: LGHDT and YNNKEL (reference sequence). CDR3 amino acids: CASSLGLVRETQYF. Here the CDR3 DNA reads TGTGCCAGCAGCCTTGGACTAGTGAGGGAGACCCAGTACTTC.

The V gene is TRBV9, the J gene TRBJ2-5; TRBD1 matches at 7 bases. CDR3 length: 14 residues. Germline V gene data show CDR1 as SGDLS and CDR2 as YYNGEE. With 2 bases clipped from V and 4 bases from J, the junction kept 5 bases outside the gene matches. The CDR3 bases are TGTGCCAGCAGCGTGCGTAACAGGGGAGAGACCCAGTACTTC. Translation gives CASSVRNRGETQYF.

The chain employs TRBV12-5 and TRBJ2-5; D is ambiguous. CDR1 is LGHNT, CDR2 FRNRAP, per germline. The CDR3 runs 17 residues. The V end lost 0 bases, the J end lost 4 bases, and 18 bases lay between the germline ends. The chain's CDR3 is CASGLVFYVARLETQYF. In DNA form, the CDR3 reads TGTGCTAGTGGTTTGGTATTTTATGTCGCCAGATTAGAGACCCAGTACTTC.

The rearrangement uses TRBV3-1 (or the pseudogene TRBV3-2) and TRBJ2-1, with 7 bases aligning to TRBD1. Germline CDR1 LGHDT, CDR2 YNNKEL (reference sequence). Losses at the gene ends were 0 bases for V and 4 bases for J; bases not matched to a gene: 3. This CDR3 region has 15 residues. The CDR3 is CASSQDRQGYNEQFF. The CDR3 nucleotides read TGTGCCAGCAGCCAAGATCGACAGGGTTACAATGAGCAGTTCTTC.